This is a list of T cell receptor beta chains from one sample in a study of identical twins. A single record per CDR3 protein comes from TCRdb applying MiXCR to the 5' RACE reads. The profile shows about 530,000 distinct CDR3 sequences, nearly 15% of them singletons. The sample also formed part of further work on yellow fever vaccine responses in identical twins.

Sequencing was carried out using CD4+ T cells sorted from blood. The receptors were gathered from a young woman in good health. Each CDR3 is given with its conserved first and last residue. Fields, in order: CDR3 protein, CDR3 DNA, J gene, clone size, V gene, D gene. A D gene is named only where the DNA matches it firmly. Size is stated for part of the rows, as once, few or many counts, or as a class when the clone is expanded.

cdr3_aa: CASSPSLGGAARRNTIYF
cdr3_nt: TGTGCCAGCAGTCCATCCTTGGGGGGGGCTGCTAGACGAAACACCATATATTTT
j_call: TRBJ1-3
clone_size: .
v_call: TRBV27
d_call: .

cdr3_aa: CSATNQRPQVNEQFF
cdr3_nt: TGCAGTGCCACGAATCAGCGCCCCCAGGTCAATGAGCAGTTCTTC
j_call: TRBJ2-1
clone_size: few
v_call: TRBV20-1
d_call: .

cdr3_aa: CSARDPQGAAKNIQYF
cdr3_nt: TGCAGTGCTAGAGATCCCCAGGGGGCGGCCAAAAACATTCAGTACTTC
j_call: TRBJ2-4
clone_size: .
v_call: TRBV20-1
d_call: TRBD1

cdr3_aa: CASSFERNTEAFF
cdr3_nt: TGTGCCAGCAGTTTTGAGCGGAACACTGAAGCTTTCTTT
j_call: TRBJ1-1
clone_size: .
v_call: TRBV27
d_call: .

cdr3_aa: CASSLRDGSGNTIYF
cdr3_nt: TGTGCCAGCAGTCTCCGGGACGGCTCTGGAAACACCATATATTTT
j_call: TRBJ1-3
clone_size: .
v_call: TRBV12-3/TRBV12-4
d_call: .

cdr3_aa: CASSLSRGRETQYF
cdr3_nt: TGTGCCAGCAGTTTAAGTAGAGGTCGGGAGACCCAGTACTTC
j_call: TRBJ2-5
clone_size: few
v_call: TRBV27
d_call: .

cdr3_aa: CASSLVLGELFF
cdr3_nt: TGTGCCAGCAGCTTAGTACTCGGGGAGCTGTTTTTT
j_call: TRBJ2-2
clone_size: few
v_call: TRBV7-8
d_call: .

cdr3_aa: CASSDGTARPGTEAFF
cdr3_nt: TGTGCCAGCAGTGACGGGACAGCTCGGCCGGGCACTGAAGCTTTCTTT
j_call: TRBJ1-1
clone_size: few
v_call: TRBV6-2/TRBV6-3
d_call: TRBD1

cdr3_aa: CASSLGGLAHEQFF
cdr3_nt: TGCGCCAGCAGCTTGGGGGGACTAGCCCATGAGCAGTTCTTC
j_call: TRBJ2-1
clone_size: .
v_call: TRBV5-1
d_call: TRBD2

cdr3_aa: CASSTTGIDQPQHF
cdr3_nt: TGTGCCAGCAGTACCACAGGGATCGATCAGCCCCAGCATTTT
j_call: TRBJ1-5
clone_size: .
v_call: TRBV6-2/TRBV6-3
d_call: .

cdr3_aa: CSVWVGRETNEQFF
cdr3_nt: TGCAGCGTTTGGGTGGGACGAGAAACGAATGAGCAGTTCTTC
j_call: TRBJ2-1
clone_size: few
v_call: TRBV29-1
d_call: .

cdr3_aa: CAGGSKNQETQYF
cdr3_nt: TGTGCCGGGGGCTCTAAAAACCAAGAGACCCAGTACTTC
j_call: TRBJ2-5
clone_size: .
v_call: TRBV7-8
d_call: .

cdr3_aa: CASSLGGTGPGYGYTF
cdr3_nt: TGCGCCAGCAGCTTGGGGGGGACAGGGCCCGGATATGGCTACACCTTC
j_call: TRBJ1-2
clone_size: .
v_call: TRBV5-1
d_call: TRBD1

cdr3_aa: CASRLGLTNEKLFF
cdr3_nt: TGTGCCAGCAGGCTAGGGTTAACTAATGAAAAACTGTTTTTT
j_call: TRBJ1-4
clone_size: few
v_call: TRBV27
d_call: .

cdr3_aa: CASSFESYNEQFF
cdr3_nt: TGTGCCAGCAGCTTTGAGTCCTACAATGAGCAGTTCTTC
j_call: TRBJ2-1
clone_size: many
v_call: TRBV7-6
d_call: .

cdr3_aa: CSARERVSYEQYF
cdr3_nt: TGCAGTGCTAGAGAGCGCGTCTCCTACGAGCAGTACTTC
j_call: TRBJ2-7
clone_size: .
v_call: TRBV20-1
d_call: .

cdr3_aa: CASIATGSEAFF
cdr3_nt: TGTGCCAGTATAGCAACAGGGAGTGAAGCTTTCTTT
j_call: TRBJ1-1
clone_size: .
v_call: TRBV2
d_call: .

cdr3_aa: CASNVGDRDVPGELFF
cdr3_nt: TGCGCCAGCAACGTGGGGGACAGGGATGTCCCCGGGGAGCTGTTTTTT
j_call: TRBJ2-2
clone_size: .
v_call: TRBV5-1
d_call: TRBD1

cdr3_aa: CASSFLAGGSNTGELFF
cdr3_nt: TGTGCCAGCAGCTTTCTAGCGGGGGGATCGAACACCGGGGAGCTGTTTTTT
j_call: TRBJ2-2
clone_size: many
v_call: TRBV11-1
d_call: TRBD2

cdr3_aa: CASSSRTAYGYTF
cdr3_nt: TGTGCCAGCAGTTCCCGGACGGCCTATGGCTACACCTTC
j_call: TRBJ1-2
clone_size: .
v_call: TRBV27
d_call: .

cdr3_aa: CASSYPEPPNKTGNTIYF
cdr3_nt: TGTGCCAGCAGTTACCCAGAACCCCCGAACAAGACTGGAAACACCATATATTTT
j_call: TRBJ1-3
clone_size: .
v_call: TRBV6-5
d_call: .

cdr3_aa: CASSAIIDTQYF
cdr3_nt: TGTGCCAGCAGTGCGATCATTGATACGCAGTATTTT
j_call: TRBJ2-3
clone_size: few
v_call: TRBV12-3/TRBV12-4
d_call: .

cdr3_aa: CASTARSGPPEAFF
cdr3_nt: TGCGCCAGCACCGCCCGAAGCGGGCCCCCAGAAGCTTTCTTT
j_call: TRBJ1-1
clone_size: few
v_call: TRBV23-1
d_call: .

cdr3_aa: CASSRTTGSGSGETQYF
cdr3_nt: TGTGCCAGCAGCCGCACTACAGGTAGCGGGAGTGGAGAGACCCAGTACTTC
j_call: TRBJ2-5
clone_size: .
v_call: TRBV11-2
d_call: TRBD2

cdr3_aa: CASSPRTSGSPRDTQYF
cdr3_nt: TGTGCCAGCAGCCCGAGGACTAGCGGATCACCGAGGGATACGCAGTATTTT
j_call: TRBJ2-3
clone_size: few
v_call: TRBV7-9
d_call: TRBD2

cdr3_aa: CASSPSAYGYTF
cdr3_nt: TGTGCCAGCAGCCCGAGCGCGTATGGCTACACCTTC
j_call: TRBJ1-2
clone_size: .
v_call: TRBV7-8
d_call: .

cdr3_aa: CSARDLWRTGVTTDTQYF
cdr3_nt: TGCAGTGCTAGAGATCTATGGCGAACAGGGGTCACCACAGATACGCAGTATTTT
j_call: TRBJ2-3
clone_size: .
v_call: TRBV20-1
d_call: TRBD1

cdr3_aa: CASSPAGGELFF
cdr3_nt: TGTGCCAGCTCACCAGCGGGCGGGGAGCTGTTTTTT
j_call: TRBJ2-2
clone_size: many
v_call: TRBV18
d_call: .

cdr3_aa: CSVENPGHATDTQYF
cdr3_nt: TGCAGCGTTGAAAATCCGGGACACGCCACAGATACGCAGTATTTT
j_call: TRBJ2-3
clone_size: few
v_call: TRBV29-1
d_call: .

cdr3_aa: CASSPTGGRSQPQHF
cdr3_nt: TGTGCCAGCAGCCCGACAGGGGGCCGGAGTCAGCCCCAGCATTTT
j_call: TRBJ1-5
clone_size: .
v_call: TRBV7-9
d_call: TRBD1

cdr3_aa: CASSTSGTDTGELFF
cdr3_nt: TGTGCCAGCAGTACAAGCGGGACCGACACCGGGGAGCTGTTTTTT
j_call: TRBJ2-2
clone_size: few
v_call: TRBV2
d_call: TRBD2

cdr3_aa: CASSFVGVRTEAFF
cdr3_nt: TGTGCCAGCAGCTTTGTCGGGGTCCGGACTGAAGCTTTCTTT
j_call: TRBJ1-1
clone_size: .
v_call: TRBV7-9
d_call: .

cdr3_aa: CASRAGGPATGELFF
cdr3_nt: TGTGCCAGCAGAGCGGGAGGGCCAGCCACCGGGGAGCTGTTTTTT
j_call: TRBJ2-2
clone_size: .
v_call: TRBV2
d_call: TRBD2

cdr3_aa: CASSKSGAGNIQYF
cdr3_nt: TGTGCCAGCAGCAAATCGGGGGCGGGGAACATTCAGTACTTC
j_call: TRBJ2-4
clone_size: .
v_call: TRBV7-3
d_call: .

cdr3_aa: CASSHSRIRSNTGELFF
cdr3_nt: TGCGCCAGCAGCCACTCCCGTATCCGTTCGAACACCGGGGAGCTGTTTTTT
j_call: TRBJ2-2
clone_size: .
v_call: TRBV4-1
d_call: .

cdr3_aa: CASSLTRTSGIYNEQFF
cdr3_nt: TGTGCCAGCAGCTTAACGAGGACTAGCGGCATTTACAATGAGCAGTTCTTC
j_call: TRBJ2-1
clone_size: .
v_call: TRBV7-3
d_call: TRBD2

cdr3_aa: CASSPVANYGYTF
cdr3_nt: TGCGCCAGCAGCCCTGTTGCTAACTATGGCTACACCTTC
j_call: TRBJ1-2
clone_size: .
v_call: TRBV5-1
d_call: .

cdr3_aa: CSARDFFSGDEQFF
cdr3_nt: TGCAGTGCTAGAGATTTTTTTAGCGGCGATGAGCAGTTCTTC
j_call: TRBJ2-1
clone_size: few
v_call: TRBV20-1
d_call: .

cdr3_aa: CSVSGDGGYTF
cdr3_nt: TGCAGCGTTTCAGGGGACGGTGGCTACACCTTC
j_call: TRBJ1-2
clone_size: .
v_call: TRBV29-1
d_call: .

cdr3_aa: CASKAQGTTEAFF
cdr3_nt: TGTGCCAGCAAGGCTCAAGGAACCACTGAAGCTTTCTTT
j_call: TRBJ1-1
clone_size: .
v_call: TRBV12-3/TRBV12-4
d_call: .

cdr3_aa: CASSQEGGRTNTEAFF
cdr3_nt: TGTGCCAGCAGCCAAGAGGGGGGCCGGACGAACACTGAAGCTTTCTTT
j_call: TRBJ1-1
clone_size: .
v_call: TRBV4-2
d_call: .

cdr3_aa: CASSPDREQFF
cdr3_nt: TGTGCCAGCAGTCCCGACAGGGAGCAGTTCTTC
j_call: TRBJ2-1
clone_size: few
v_call: TRBV12-3/TRBV12-4
d_call: .